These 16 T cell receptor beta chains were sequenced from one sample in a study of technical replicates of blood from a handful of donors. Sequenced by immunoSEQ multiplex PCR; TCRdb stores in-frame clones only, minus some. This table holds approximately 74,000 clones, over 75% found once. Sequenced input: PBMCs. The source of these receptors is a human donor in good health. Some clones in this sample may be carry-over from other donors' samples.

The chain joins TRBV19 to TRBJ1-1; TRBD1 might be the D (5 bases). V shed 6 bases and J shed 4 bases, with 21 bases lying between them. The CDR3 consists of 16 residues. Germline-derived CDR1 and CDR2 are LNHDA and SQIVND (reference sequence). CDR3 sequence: CASRTRGYGVATEAFF. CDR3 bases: TGTGCCAGTAGGACAAGGGGCTATGGGGTGGCCACTGAAGCTTTCTTT.

CDR3 in amino acids: CATSPGQDRNQPQHF. The CDR3 DNA sequence: TGTGCCACCAGCCCAGGGCAGGACCGCAATCAGCCCCAGCATTTT. V usage is TRBV15 and J usage is TRBJ1-5, with a weak D call TRBD1 (5 bases). Germline V gene sequence: CDR1 LNHNV, CDR2 YYDKDF (reference sequence). V was clipped by 5 bases and J by 2 bases, with 13 bases between them. The CDR3 extends over 15 amino acids.

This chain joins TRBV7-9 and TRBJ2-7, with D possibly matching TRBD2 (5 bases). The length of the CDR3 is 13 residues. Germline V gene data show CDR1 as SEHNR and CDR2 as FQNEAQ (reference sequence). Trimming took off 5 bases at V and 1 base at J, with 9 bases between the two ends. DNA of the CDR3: TGTGCCAGCAGCAACGGGATGTCCTACGAGCAGTACTTC. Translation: CASSNGMSYEQYF.

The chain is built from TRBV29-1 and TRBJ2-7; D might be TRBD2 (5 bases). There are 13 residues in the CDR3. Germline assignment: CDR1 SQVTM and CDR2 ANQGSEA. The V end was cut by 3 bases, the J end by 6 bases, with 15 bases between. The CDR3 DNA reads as TGCAGCGTTGATAGCGACGGGTTTCTCGAGCAGTACTTC. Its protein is CSVDSDGFLEQYF.

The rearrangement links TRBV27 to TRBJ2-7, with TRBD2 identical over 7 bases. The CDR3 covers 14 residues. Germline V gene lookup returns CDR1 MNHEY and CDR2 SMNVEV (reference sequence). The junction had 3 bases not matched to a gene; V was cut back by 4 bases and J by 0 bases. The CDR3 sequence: CASSYSGNSYEQYF. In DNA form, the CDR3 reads TGTGCCAGCAGTTACAGCGGGAACTCCTACGAGCAGTACTTC.

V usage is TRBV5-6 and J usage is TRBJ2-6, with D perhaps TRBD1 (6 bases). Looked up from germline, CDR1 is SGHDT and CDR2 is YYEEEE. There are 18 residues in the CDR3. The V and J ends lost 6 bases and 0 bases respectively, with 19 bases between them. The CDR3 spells CASISRGSRFSGANVLTF. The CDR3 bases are TGTGCCAGCATCTCCAGGGGCAGCAGGTTCTCTGGGGCCAACGTCCTGACTTTC. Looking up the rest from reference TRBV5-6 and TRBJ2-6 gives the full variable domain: DAGVTQSPTHLIKTRGQQVTLRCSPKSGHDTVSWYQQALGQGPQFIFQYYEEEERQRGNFPDRFSGHQFPNYSSELNVNALLLGDSALYLCASISRGSRFSGANVLTFGAGSRLTVL.

CDR3 loop: CASSPPPGVYNEQFF. The DNA of the CDR3 is TGTGCCAGCAGCCCCCCCCCGGGGGTTTACAATGAGCAGTTCTTC. This rearrangement joins TRBV14 to TRBJ2-1; weak D call: TRBD2 (6 bases). Trimming shortened V by 4 bases and J by 4 bases, and 14 bases separated the two germline ends. The length of the CDR3 is 15 residues. In germline, CDR1 is SGHDN, CDR2 FVKESK.

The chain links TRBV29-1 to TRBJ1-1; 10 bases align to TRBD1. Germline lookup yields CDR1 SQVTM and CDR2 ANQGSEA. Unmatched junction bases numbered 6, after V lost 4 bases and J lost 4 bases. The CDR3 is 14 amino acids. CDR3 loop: CSVGIGQGGTEAFF. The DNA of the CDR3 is TGCAGCGTTGGAATCGGACAGGGGGGCACTGAAGCTTTCTTT.

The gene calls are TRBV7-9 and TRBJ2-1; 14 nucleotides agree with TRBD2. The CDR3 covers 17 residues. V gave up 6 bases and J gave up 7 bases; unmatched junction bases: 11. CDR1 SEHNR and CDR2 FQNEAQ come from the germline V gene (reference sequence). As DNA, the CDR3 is TGTGCCAGCAGTTCGGGACTAGCGGGAGTTTCTATGAATGAGCAGTTCTTC. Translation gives CASSSGLAGVSMNEQFF. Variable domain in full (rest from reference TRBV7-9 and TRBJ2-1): DTGVSQNPRHKITKRGQNVTFRCDPISEHNRLYWYRQTLGQGPEFLTYFQNEAQLEKSRLLSDRFSAERPKGSFSTLEIQRTEQGDSAMYLCASSSGLAGVSMNEQFFGPGTRLTVL.

CDR3 in amino acids: CATSRKDRVGPNEKLFF. The CDR3 DNA follows: TGTGCCACCAGCAGAAAGGACAGGGTCGGTCCTAATGAAAAACTGTTTTTT. The chain links TRBV15 to TRBJ1-4, with TRBD1 identical over 8 bases. J gave up 3 bases and V 2 bases, and 8 bases lay outside the gene matches. CDR1 and CDR2 (germline): LNHNV, YYDKDF (reference sequence). The CDR3 consists of 17 residues. Based on the CDR3 plus reference TRBV15 and TRBJ1-4, the full variable domain is DAMVIQNPRYQVTQFGKPVTLSCSQTLNHNVMYWYQQKSSQAPKLLFHYYDKDFNNEADTPDNFQSRRPNTSFCFLDIRSPGLGDTAMYLCATSRKDRVGPNEKLFFGSGTQLSVL.

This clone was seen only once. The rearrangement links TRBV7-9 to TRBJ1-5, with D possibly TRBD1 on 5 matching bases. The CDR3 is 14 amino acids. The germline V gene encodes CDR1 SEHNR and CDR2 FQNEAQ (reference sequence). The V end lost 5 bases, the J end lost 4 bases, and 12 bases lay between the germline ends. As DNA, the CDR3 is TGTGCCAGCAGCCCAGGGTTGGGGAATCAGCCCCAGCATTTT. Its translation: CASSPGLGNQPQHF.

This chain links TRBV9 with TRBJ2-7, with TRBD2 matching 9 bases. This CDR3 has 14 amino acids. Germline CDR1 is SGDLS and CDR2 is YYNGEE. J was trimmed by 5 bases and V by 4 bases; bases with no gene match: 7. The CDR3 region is CASSSSGRRNEQYF. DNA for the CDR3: TGTGCCAGCAGCAGTAGCGGGAGACGGAACGAGCAGTACTTC.

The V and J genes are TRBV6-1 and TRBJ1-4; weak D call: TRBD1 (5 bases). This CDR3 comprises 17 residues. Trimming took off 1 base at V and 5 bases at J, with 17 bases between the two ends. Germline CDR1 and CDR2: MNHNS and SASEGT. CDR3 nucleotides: TGTGCCAGCAGTGAAGTTACACCCCCAGGGCCAAATGAAAAACTGTTTTTT. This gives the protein CASSEVTPPGPNEKLFF.

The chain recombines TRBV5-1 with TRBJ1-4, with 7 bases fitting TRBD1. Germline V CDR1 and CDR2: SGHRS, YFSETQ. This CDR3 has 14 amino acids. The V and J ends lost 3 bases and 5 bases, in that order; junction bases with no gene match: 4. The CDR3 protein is CASSSGQQNEKLFF. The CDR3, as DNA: TGCGCCAGCAGCTCGGGACAGCAGAATGAAAAACTGTTTTTT. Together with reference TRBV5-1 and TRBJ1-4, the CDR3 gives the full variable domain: KAGVTQTPRYLIKTRGQQVTLSCSPISGHRSVSWYQQTPGQGLQFLFEYFSETQRNKGNFPGRFSGRQFSNSRSEMNVSTLELGDSALYLCASSSGQQNEKLFFGSGTQLSVL.

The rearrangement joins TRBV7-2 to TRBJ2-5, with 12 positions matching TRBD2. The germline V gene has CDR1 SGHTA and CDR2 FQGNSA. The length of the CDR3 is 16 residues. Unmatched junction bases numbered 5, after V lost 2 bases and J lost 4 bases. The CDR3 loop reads CASSLRLAGVRETQYF. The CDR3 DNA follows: TGTGCCAGCAGCTTAAGACTAGCGGGAGTACGAGAGACCCAGTACTTC.

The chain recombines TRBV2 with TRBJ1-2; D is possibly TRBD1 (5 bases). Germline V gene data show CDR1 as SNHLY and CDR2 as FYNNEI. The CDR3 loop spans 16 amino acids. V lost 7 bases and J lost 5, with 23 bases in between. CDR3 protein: CASTPPGDGGNYGYTF. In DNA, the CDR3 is TGTGCCAGCACCCCACCGGGGGACGGCGGAAATTATGGCTACACCTTC.